A single sample is the source of the 11 T cell receptor beta chains below, sequenced in a study of control samples from healthy donors and cancer patients. Measured with immunoSEQ multiplex PCR; TCRdb has only the in-frame clones, and not every one. The sample shows tens of thousands of clones, roughly 90% of them seen only once. The sequenced sample consisted of blood. These receptors came from a man aged 45-65 years in good health.

The rearrangement links TRBV7-6 to TRBJ1-5; no firm D call. The CDR3 sequence is 17 residues long. The V end lost 2 bases, the J end lost 2 bases, and 16 bases lay between the germline ends. CDR1 and CDR2 (germline): SGHVS, FNYEAQ. CDR3 in DNA: TGTGCCAGCAGCTTAAACTCCGGGGTTTTGCGCAATCAGCCCCAGCATTTT. Its protein is CASSLNSGVLRNQPQHF.

The gene calls are TRBV29-1 and TRBJ1-6, with D perhaps matching TRBD1 (5 bases). This CDR3 region has 13 residues. Germline V gene data show CDR1 as SQVTM and CDR2 as ANQGSEA. V lost 2 bases to trimming and J lost 14 bases, with 16 bases between them. CDR3 in amino acids: CSVETGTDGTLHF. The CDR3 DNA reads as TGCAGCGTTGAAACCGGGACCGACGGGACCCTCCACTTT. Together with reference TRBV29-1 and TRBJ1-6, the CDR3 gives the full variable domain: SAVISQKPSRDICQRGTSLTIQCQVDSQVTMMFWYRQQPGQSLTLIATANQGSEATYESGFVIDKFPISRPNLTFSTLTVSNMSPEDSSIYLCSVETGTDGTLHFGNGTRLTVT.

The rearrangement links TRBV30 to TRBJ1-2, with D unclear. V was shortened by 4 bases and J by 3 bases, with 15 bases between the two germline ends. Per the germline V gene, CDR1 is GTSNPN and CDR2 is SVGIG (reference sequence). This CDR3 is 14 amino acids long. The DNA of the CDR3 is TGTGCCTGGATCGCCTCGGACGTCGACTATGGCTACACCTTC. Its protein product is CAWIASDVDYGYTF.

The gene calls are TRBV30 and TRBJ2-5; maybe TRBD2 (6 bases). The CDR3 runs to 13 residues. Per germline, CDR1 GTSNPN and CDR2 SVGIG (reference sequence). The CDR3 sequence is CACNGGGWETQYF. The CDR3 DNA follows: TGTGCGTGCAACGGGGGAGGTTGGGAGACCCAGTACTTC.

J is TRBJ1-6 and V is TRBV4-1, with D unresolved. The CDR3 has 15 residues. The V end was cut by 1 base, the J end by 9 bases, with 13 bases between. In germline, CDR1 is MGHRA, CDR2 YSYEKL. CDR3 nucleotide sequence: TGCGCCAGCAGCCAAGCACTGGCGTATCGTTCACCCCTCCACTTT. Protein sequence: CASSQALAYRSPLHF.

V gene TRBV13 combines with J gene TRBJ2-7; either TRBD1 or TRBD2 may supply D (5 bases each). The V and J ends lost 0 bases and 1 base respectively, with 13 bases between them. The CDR3 covers 16 residues. Germline V CDR1 and CDR2: PRHDT, FYEKMQ (reference sequence). CDR3 nucleotides: TGTGCCAGCAGCTTAGGCCCTCTGGGGGATTCCTACGAGCAGTACTTC. This translates into CASSLGPLGDSYEQYF.

The V gene is TRBV28, the J gene TRBJ1-3, with TRBD1 matching 7 bases. From germline, CDR1 is MDHEN and CDR2 SYDVKM. V was clipped by 5 bases and J by 0 bases; unmatched bases: 7. The CDR3 length is 16 residues. The CDR3 sequence: CASSPSDRFSGNTIYF. Here the CDR3 DNA reads TGTGCCAGCAGTCCCTCGGACAGGTTCTCTGGAAACACCATATATTTT.

The rearrangement uses TRBV5-1 and TRBJ2-1; possibly TRBD2 for D (7 bases). Trimming removed 4 bases at V and 7 bases at J, with 18 bases between. Germline loops: CDR1 SGHRS, CDR2 YFSETQ. The CDR3 length is 15 residues. CDR3 amino acids: CASSRGGGAYNEQFF. The CDR3 DNA reads TGCGCCAGCAGCAGGGGGGGTGGAGCTTATAATGAGCAGTTCTTC.

The rearrangement links TRBV5-1 to TRBJ1-1; the match to TRBD1 covers 10 bases. The junction had 4 bases not matched to a gene; V was cut back by 0 bases and J by 5 bases. Germline CDR1 SGHRS, CDR2 YFSETQ. The CDR3 has 15 amino acids. The CDR3, as DNA: TGCGCCAGCAGCTTGGGGGACAGGGGAAGGACTGAAGCTTTCTTT. It encodes CASSLGDRGRTEAFF.

The chain has TRBV11-2 and TRBJ2-2; D call uncertain. Trimming took off 0 bases at V and 7 bases at J, with 9 bases between the two ends. CDR1 SGHAT and CDR2 FQNNGV come from the germline V gene. The CDR3 is made up of 14 amino acids. CDR3 sequence reads: CASSLDMGSGELFF. The CDR3 region has the DNA TGTGCCAGCAGCTTAGATATGGGTAGCGGGGAGCTGTTTTTT.

The rearrangement joins TRBV7-9 to TRBJ2-3; a weak D match, TRBD2 (5 bases). V lost 4 bases to trimming and J lost 5 bases, with 10 bases between them. This CDR3 has 13 amino acids. CDR1 SEHNR and CDR2 FQNEAQ come from the germline V gene (reference sequence). CDR3 sequence reads: CASSSLVRDTQYF. The CDR3, as DNA: TGTGCCAGCAGCTCACTAGTGAGAGATACGCAGTATTTT. Variable domain in full (rest from reference TRBV7-9 and TRBJ2-3): DTGVSQNPRHKITKRGQNVTFRCDPISEHNRLYWYRQTLGQGPEFLTYFQNEAQLEKSRLLSDRFSAERPKGSFSTLEIQRTEQGDSAMYLCASSSLVRDTQYFGPGTRLTVL.